Included here is one T cell receptor (beta chain) sequence, with context. The data derive from a study of blood T cell repertoires in COVID-19. Study context: COVID-19 samples, acute and convalescent, were from the United States, Italy and Spain.

Generated by immunoSEQ multiplex PCR, the TCRdb table keeps only in-frame clones and is missing some. The data show 150,000 or so clones, 70% to 80% seen once. The CDR3 spans 12 residues. Trimming took 5 bases from V and 2 from J, leaving 7 bases between them. CDR1 and CDR2 from the germline V gene are SGHDT and YYEEEE. The sequence was obtained from a woman between 70 and 85 years old with COVID-19, enrolled during active disease. The sample was peripheral blood. The rearrangement joins TRBV5-6 to TRBJ1-2; perhaps TRBD1 as D (6 bases). CDR3 sequence reads: CASRRGNYGYTF. CDR3 sequence (DNA): TGTGCCAGCAGAAGGGGGAACTATGGCTACACCTTC.